The 15 T cell receptor beta chains reported below all come from one sample, sequenced in a study of blood T cell repertoires in COVID-19. The repertoire was sequenced with immunoSEQ multiplex PCR; TCRdb's copy has only in-frame clones and lacks some. The sample has 52,000 or so clones, 80% to 95% seen once. What was sequenced was peripheral blood. The receptors were gathered from a human donor in a cohort sampled during active COVID-19.

This clone was seen a handful of times. The chain employs TRBV6-1 and TRBJ1-5; 7 bases map to TRBD1. Germline V gene sequence: CDR1 MNHNS, CDR2 SASEGT. The CDR3 extends over 15 amino acids. V shed 2 bases and J 5 bases; nucleotides not matched to a gene: 6. CDR3: CASSELIGTDQPQHF. DNA of the CDR3: TGTGCCAGCAGTGAACTTATCGGGACAGATCAGCCCCAGCATTTT.

The CDR3 DNA reads as TGTGCCAGCATTAGATCTCCCGCTGGACCCCTCCACTTT. Translated: CASIRSPAGPLHF. The chain has TRBV25-1 and TRBJ1-6; no clear D gene. V lost 7 bases, J lost 12 bases, and 16 bases lay in between. Per germline, CDR1 MGHDK and CDR2 SYGVNS. This CDR3 spans 13 amino acids.

This clone was seen a single time. The chain combines TRBV9 with TRBJ1-2; D might be TRBD1 (6 bases). V was cut by 4 bases and J by 3 bases, with 19 bases left in between. Germline V gene data show CDR1 as SGDLS and CDR2 as YYNGEE. This CDR3 has 16 amino acids. The CDR3: CASSPHPQGLDYGYTF. In nucleotides, the CDR3 is TGTGCCAGCAGCCCCCACCCCCAGGGGTTGGACTATGGCTACACCTTC.

The rearrangement joins TRBV30 to TRBJ2-7; D is perhaps TRBD1 (6 bases). The CDR3 runs 12 residues. V lost 5 bases, J lost 3 bases, and 11 bases lay in between. Germline V CDR1 and CDR2: GTSNPN, SVGIG (reference sequence). Here the CDR3 reads CAWGGLSYEQYF. The CDR3 nucleotides are TGTGCCTGGGGGGGCCTTAGCTACGAGCAGTACTTC.

This chain uses TRBV7-8 with TRBJ2-7, with TRBD2 as a possible D gene (5 bases). Trimming took off 2 bases at V and 5 bases at J, with 16 bases between the two ends. The germline V gene encodes CDR1 SGHVS and CDR2 FQNEAQ. The CDR3 is made up of 15 amino acids. The CDR3 nucleotides are TGTGCCAGCAGCTTATTTTCGGACTCCGGGGACGAGCAGTACTTC. This sequence encodes CASSLFSDSGDEQYF.

The V and J genes are TRBV20-1 and TRBJ2-7; D not certain. Germline V gene lookup returns CDR1 DFQATT and CDR2 SNEGSKA (reference sequence). Trimming left V 3 bases short and J 6 bases short, with 18 bases between. The CDR3 covers 14 residues. CDR3 sequence: CSASPVGREGEQYF. DNA of the CDR3: TGCAGTGCTAGTCCAGTGGGCCGAGAAGGCGAGCAGTACTTC.

The chain uses TRBV12-5 and TRBJ2-1; D is uncertain. From germline, CDR1 is LGHNT and CDR2 FRNRAP. V lost 0 bases, J lost 10 bases, and 10 bases lay in between. CDR3 length equals 13 residues. The chain's CDR3 is CASGLVPPGEQFF. The CDR3 DNA reads TGTGCTAGTGGTTTGGTACCCCCTGGCGAGCAGTTCTTC.

This chain links TRBV5-1 with TRBJ2-5, with TRBD2 matching over 12 bases. Looked up from germline, CDR1 is SGHRS and CDR2 is YFSETQ. The junction had 9 bases not matched to a gene; V was cut back by 4 bases and J by 5 bases. CDR3 length: 16 residues. The CDR3: CASSANLAGGQETQYF. CDR3 nucleotides: TGCGCCAGCAGCGCCAACCTAGCGGGAGGGCAGGAGACCCAGTACTTC. Drawing the rest from reference TRBV5-1 and TRBJ2-5, the complete variable domain is KAGVTQTPRYLIKTRGQQVTLSCSPISGHRSVSWYQQTPGQGLQFLFEYFSETQRNKGNFPGRFSGRQFSNSRSEMNVSTLELGDSALYLCASSANLAGGQETQYFGPGTRLLVL.

The chain combines TRBV9 with TRBJ1-3; D remains unclear. Trimming left V 0 bases short and J 0 bases short, with 7 bases between. Germline CDR1 reads SGDLS; CDR2 reads YYNGEE. The CDR3 is 15 residues long. The CDR3 DNA reads as TGTGCCAGCAGCGTAGACGGGAACTCTGGAAACACCATATATTTT. Translating it yields CASSVDGNSGNTIYF. The full variable domain, in which reference TRBV9 and TRBJ1-3 provide the parts outside the CDR3, is DSGVTQTPKHLITATGQRVTLRCSPRSGDLSVYWYQQSLDQGLQFLIQYYNGEERAKGNILERFSAQQFPDLHSELNLSSLELGDSALYFCASSVDGNSGNTIYFGEGSWLTVV.

The chain combines TRBV18 with TRBJ1-1, with 7 bases identical to TRBD1. Germline CDR1 and CDR2: KGHSH and LQKENI. CDR3 size: 14 residues. J lost 5 bases, V lost 6 bases, and 9 bases had no gene match. CDR3 bases: TGTGCCAGCTCCCTAAAACAGGGGTTAACTGAAGCTTTCTTT. This codes for CASSLKQGLTEAFF.

The chain carries TRBV18 and TRBJ2-7, with TRBD1 as a possible D gene (6 bases). The V gene's germline CDR1 is KGHSH and CDR2 LQKENI. V lost 0 bases, J lost 0 bases, and 12 bases lay in between. This CDR3 has 16 residues. The chain's CDR3 is CASSPPTGSSSYEQYF. The DNA of the CDR3 is TGTGCCAGCTCACCACCTACAGGGTCGAGCTCCTACGAGCAGTACTTC.

The V call is TRBV5-6, the J call TRBJ2-5, with TRBD1 as a possible D gene (5 bases). The length of the CDR3 is 16 residues. V gave up 0 bases and J gave up 0 bases, with 12 bases separating them. Germline CDR1 reads SGHDT; CDR2 reads YYEEEE. CDR3 in amino acids: CASSLAREMYQETQYF. In DNA form, the CDR3 reads TGTGCCAGCAGCTTGGCCAGGGAAATGTACCAAGAGACCCAGTACTTC.

The chain has TRBV30 and TRBJ2-5; D perhaps matches TRBD1 (5 bases). The germline CDR1 and CDR2 sequences are GTSNPN and SVGIG (reference sequence). The CDR3 is 12 amino acids. V lost 3 bases and J 4 bases, leaving 9 bases between the germline ends. CDR3 coding DNA: TGTGCCTGGAGCCCGCAGGGAGAGACCCAGTACTTC. Its protein product is CAWSPQGETQYF.

The rearrangement links TRBV7-3 to TRBJ2-2; the D gene is possibly TRBD2 (5 bases). CDR1 and CDR2 (germline): SGHTA, FQGTGA. The CDR3 totals 12 residues. With 8 bases removed from V and 4 bases from J, the gap between germline ends came to 8 bases. CDR3 bases: TGTGCCAGCCGGGGAGTCACCGGGGAGCTGTTTTTT. Translated: CASRGVTGELFF.

The chain couples TRBV5-6 to TRBJ2-2; 13 bases are shared with TRBD2. The CDR3 loop spans 16 amino acids. With V trimmed by 0 bases and J by 11 bases, 7 bases remained unmatched. Per germline, CDR1 SGHDT and CDR2 YYEEEE. The CDR3 DNA follows: TGTGCCAGCAGCTTGGATGGACTAGCGGGAGTCGGTGAGCTGTTTTTT. Protein: CASSLDGLAGVGELFF.